The source of this T cell receptor (beta chain) is a study of glioma-infiltrating T cells after dendritic cell vaccination. About the research overall: Between the early 2000s and the early 2010s, patients got autologous tumor lysate-pulsed dendritic cell vaccines.

Measured with immunoSEQ multiplex PCR; TCRdb has only the in-frame clones, and not every one. The table records under 40,000 clones, around nine tenths of them present only once. This CDR3 contains 14 residues. J lost 8 bases, V lost 5 bases, and 5 bases had no gene match. Germline assignment: CDR1 MNHEY and CDR2 SVGAGI. Before vaccination, two weeks after the third vaccination, and at progression, PBMC were collected. The sample in question was blood, obtained before dendritic cell vaccination. J is TRBJ1-4 and V is TRBV6-5; 10 nucleotides align to TRBD1. The TCR sequence derives from a human donor with glioblastoma. CDR3 nucleotides: TGTGCCAGCAGTCGGACAGGGGGGAAAGAAAAACTGTTTTTT. Protein product: CASSRTGGKEKLFF.